This T cell receptor (beta chain) was documented in a study of blood T cells in healthy people across ages. General observations from the study: In long-lived donors, naive CD4+ cell counts and diversity exceeded those of aged donors.

Details on this clonotype: The antigen is not known.

CDR1 is DFQATT and CDR2 is SNEGSKA in the germline V gene (reference sequence). V was pared by 6 bases and J by 0 bases, with 12 bases of the junction left unmatched. The CDR3 is made up of 16 amino acids. Through a sample-barcoded 5' primer and a J-beta primer mix, a second PCR was run for roughly 7 to 12 cycles. Each of the samples gave a minimum of 2.5 million paired-end reads that contained CDR3. TCRdb processed the 5' RACE reads anew with MiXCR; each CDR3 protein has one entry. Of more than 1.4 million distinct CDR3 sequences listed, approximately 38% were seen once; the top ten hold 7.9%. Isolation per sample recovered at least 6.5 million PBMCs. Samples each had at least 6 micrograms of total RNA extracted.

V and J are TRBV20-1 and TRBJ2-5; TRBD1 aligns across 8 bases. Sequencing was performed on blood. The TCR was taken from a woman aged 18-29 years in good health. The CDR3 sequence: CSAPGQDLSYQETQYF. CDR3 nucleotide sequence: TGCAGTGCACCGGGACAGGACCTCTCGTACCAAGAGACCCAGTACTTC.